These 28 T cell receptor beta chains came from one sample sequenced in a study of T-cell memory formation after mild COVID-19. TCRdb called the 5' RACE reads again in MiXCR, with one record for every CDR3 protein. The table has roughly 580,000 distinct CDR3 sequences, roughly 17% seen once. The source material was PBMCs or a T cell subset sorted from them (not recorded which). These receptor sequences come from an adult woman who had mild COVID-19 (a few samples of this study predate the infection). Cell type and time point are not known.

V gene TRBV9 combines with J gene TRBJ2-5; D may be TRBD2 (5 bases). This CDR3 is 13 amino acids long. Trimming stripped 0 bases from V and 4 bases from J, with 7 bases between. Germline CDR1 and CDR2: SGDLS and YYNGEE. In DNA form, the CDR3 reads TGTGCCAGCAGCGTAGTTGAGGGAGAGACCCAGTACTTC. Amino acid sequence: CASSVVEGETQYF.

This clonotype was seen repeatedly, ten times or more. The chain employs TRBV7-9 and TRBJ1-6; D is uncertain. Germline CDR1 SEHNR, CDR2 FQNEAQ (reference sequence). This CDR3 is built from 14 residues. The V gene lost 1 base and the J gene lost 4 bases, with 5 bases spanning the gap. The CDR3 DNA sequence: TGTGCCAGCAGCTTAGATCAGTATAATTCACCCCTCCACTTT. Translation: CASSLDQYNSPLHF.

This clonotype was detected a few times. CDR3 residues: CASSTEKSTSTDTQYF. The CDR3 DNA reads as TGTGCCAGCAGCACGGAGAAGTCGACTAGCACAGATACGCAGTATTTT. The V call is TRBV3-1, the J call TRBJ2-3; D not certain. In germline, CDR1 is LGHDT, CDR2 YNNKEL (reference sequence). CDR3 length equals 16 residues. Trimming removed 5 bases from V and 0 bases from J, with 15 bases in between.

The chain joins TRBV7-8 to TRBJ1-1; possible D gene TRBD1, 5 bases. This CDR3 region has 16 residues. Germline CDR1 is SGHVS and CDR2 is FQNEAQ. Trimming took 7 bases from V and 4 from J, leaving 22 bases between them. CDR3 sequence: CASNPDAGTLGTEAFF. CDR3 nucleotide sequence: TGTGCCAGCAACCCCGACGCCGGGACCCTGGGCACTGAAGCTTTCTTT.

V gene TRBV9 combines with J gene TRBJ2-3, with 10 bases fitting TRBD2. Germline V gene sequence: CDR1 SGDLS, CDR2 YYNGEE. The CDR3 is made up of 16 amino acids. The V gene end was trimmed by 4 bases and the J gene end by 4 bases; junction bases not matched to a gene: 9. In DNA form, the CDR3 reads TGTGCCAGCAGCCCACAAGCGGGGGGGTTTTCAGATACGCAGTATTTT. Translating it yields CASSPQAGGFSDTQYF.

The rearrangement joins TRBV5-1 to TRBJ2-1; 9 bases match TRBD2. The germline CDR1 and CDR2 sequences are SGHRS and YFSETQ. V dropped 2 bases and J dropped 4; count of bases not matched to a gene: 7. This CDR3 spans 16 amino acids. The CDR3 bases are TGCGCCAGCAGCTTCGGCGGGGGGGCAGTTTACAATGAGCAGTTCTTC. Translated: CASSFGGGAVYNEQFF. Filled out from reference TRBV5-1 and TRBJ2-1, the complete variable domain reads KAGVTQTPRYLIKTRGQQVTLSCSPISGHRSVSWYQQTPGQGLQFLFEYFSETQRNKGNFPGRFSGRQFSNSRSEMNVSTLELGDSALYLCASSFGGGAVYNEQFFGPGTRLTVL.

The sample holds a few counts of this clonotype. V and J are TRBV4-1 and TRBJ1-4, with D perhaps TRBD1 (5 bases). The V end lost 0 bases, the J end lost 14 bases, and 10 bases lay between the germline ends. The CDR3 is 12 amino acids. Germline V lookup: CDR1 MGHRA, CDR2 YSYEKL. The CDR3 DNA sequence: TGCGCCAGCAGCCAAGAGTTGAAGGGGCTGTTTTTT. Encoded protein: CASSQELKGLFF.

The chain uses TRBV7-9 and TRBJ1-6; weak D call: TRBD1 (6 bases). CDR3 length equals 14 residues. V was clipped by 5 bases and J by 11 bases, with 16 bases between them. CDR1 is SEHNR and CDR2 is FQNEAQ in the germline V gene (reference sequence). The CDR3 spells CASSPKTGWTPLHF. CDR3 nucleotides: TGTGCCAGCAGCCCAAAGACAGGTTGGACACCCCTCCACTTT.

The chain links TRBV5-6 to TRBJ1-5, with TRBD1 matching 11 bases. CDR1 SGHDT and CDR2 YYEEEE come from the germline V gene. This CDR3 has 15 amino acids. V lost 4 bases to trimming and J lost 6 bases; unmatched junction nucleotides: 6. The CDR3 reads CASSAGTGGFQPQHF. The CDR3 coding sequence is TGTGCCAGCAGCGCCGGGACAGGGGGTTTTCAGCCCCAGCATTTT. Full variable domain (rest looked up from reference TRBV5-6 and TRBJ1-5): DAGVTQSPTHLIKTRGQQVTLRCSPKSGHDTVSWYQQALGQGPQFIFQYYEEEERQRGNFPDRFSGHQFPNYSSELNVNALLLGDSALYLCASSAGTGGFQPQHFGDGTRLSIL.

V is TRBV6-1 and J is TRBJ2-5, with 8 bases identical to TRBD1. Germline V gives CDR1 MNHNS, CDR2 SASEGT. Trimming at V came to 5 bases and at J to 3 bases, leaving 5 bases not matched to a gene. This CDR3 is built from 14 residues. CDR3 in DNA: TGTGCCAGCAGTTCGACAGGGGCCAAAGAGACCCAGTACTTC. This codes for CASSSTGAKETQYF.

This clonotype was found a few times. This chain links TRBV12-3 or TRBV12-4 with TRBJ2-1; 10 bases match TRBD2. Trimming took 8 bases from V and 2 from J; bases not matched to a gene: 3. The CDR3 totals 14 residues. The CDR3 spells CASRGLAAYNEQFF. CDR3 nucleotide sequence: TGTGCCAGCCGAGGACTAGCGGCCTACAATGAGCAGTTCTTC.

CDR3 nucleotides: TGTGCCAGCAGTTTAAGGGACTTCTACGAGCAGTACTTC. Its protein product is CASSLRDFYEQYF. The V and J genes are TRBV6-5 and TRBJ2-7, with D tentatively TRBD2 (6 bases). Trimming took off 4 bases at V and 3 bases at J, with 10 bases between the two ends. CDR1 is MNHEY and CDR2 is SVGAGI in the germline V gene. This CDR3 has 13 residues.

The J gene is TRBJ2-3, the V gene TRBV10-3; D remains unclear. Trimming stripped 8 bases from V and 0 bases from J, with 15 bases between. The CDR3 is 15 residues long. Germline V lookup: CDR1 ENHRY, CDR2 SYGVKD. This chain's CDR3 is CAIAPPSSSTDTQYF. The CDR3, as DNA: TGTGCCATCGCACCCCCGTCGTCTAGCACAGATACGCAGTATTTT.

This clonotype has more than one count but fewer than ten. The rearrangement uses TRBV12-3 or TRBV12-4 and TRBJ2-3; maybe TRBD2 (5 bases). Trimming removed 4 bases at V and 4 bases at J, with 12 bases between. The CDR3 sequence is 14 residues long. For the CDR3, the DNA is TGTGCCAGCAGTTCTCGCGGGCAGGCAGATACGCAGTATTTT. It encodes CASSSRGQADTQYF.

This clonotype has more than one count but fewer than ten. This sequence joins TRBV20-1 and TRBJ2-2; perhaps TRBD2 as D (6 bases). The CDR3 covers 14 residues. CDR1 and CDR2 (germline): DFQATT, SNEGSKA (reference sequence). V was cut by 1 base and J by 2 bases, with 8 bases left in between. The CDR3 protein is CSARAGDNTGELFF. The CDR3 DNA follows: TGCAGTGCTAGAGCGGGGGACAACACCGGGGAGCTGTTTTTT.

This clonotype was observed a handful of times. CDR3 loop: CASSLGWDGHDDEQYF. CDR3 nucleotide sequence: TGCGCCAGCAGCTTGGGGTGGGACGGACATGACGACGAGCAGTACTTC. The genes are TRBV5-1 and TRBJ2-7, with D perhaps assigned TRBD1 or TRBD2 (5 bases each). Germline V gene sequence: CDR1 SGHRS, CDR2 YFSETQ. This CDR3 region has 16 residues. V gave up 0 bases and J gave up 5 bases, with 18 bases separating them.

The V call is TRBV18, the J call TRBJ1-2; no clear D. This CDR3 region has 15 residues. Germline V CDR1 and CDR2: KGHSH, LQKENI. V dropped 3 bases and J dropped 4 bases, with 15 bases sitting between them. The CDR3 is CASSPPTGLTYGYTF. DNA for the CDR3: TGTGCCAGCTCACCCCCGACGGGTCTCACCTATGGCTACACCTTC.

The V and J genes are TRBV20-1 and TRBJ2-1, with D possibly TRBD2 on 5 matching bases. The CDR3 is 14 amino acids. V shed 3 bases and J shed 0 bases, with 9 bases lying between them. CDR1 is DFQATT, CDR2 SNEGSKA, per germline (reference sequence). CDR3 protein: CSARGGSSYNEQFF. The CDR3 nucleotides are TGCAGTGCTAGGGGTGGGAGCTCCTACAATGAGCAGTTCTTC.

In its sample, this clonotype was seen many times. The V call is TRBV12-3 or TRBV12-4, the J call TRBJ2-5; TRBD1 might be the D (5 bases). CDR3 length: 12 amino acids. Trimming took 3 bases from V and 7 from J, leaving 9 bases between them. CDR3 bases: TGTGCCAGCAGTTTGGGGCCCAGGACCCAGTACTTC. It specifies CASSLGPRTQYF.

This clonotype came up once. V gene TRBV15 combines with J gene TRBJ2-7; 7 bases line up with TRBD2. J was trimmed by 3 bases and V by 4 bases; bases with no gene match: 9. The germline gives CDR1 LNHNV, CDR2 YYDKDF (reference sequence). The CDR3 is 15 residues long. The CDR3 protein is CATSKTSPADYEQYF. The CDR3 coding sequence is TGTGCCACCAGCAAGACTAGCCCGGCAGACTACGAGCAGTACTTC.

Written as DNA, the CDR3 is TGTGCCAGCAGTCGACAGGGGCTGGGGAACACTGAAGCTTTCTTT. It yields the protein CASSRQGLGNTEAFF. The genes are TRBV12-3 or TRBV12-4 and TRBJ1-1, with 8 bases aligning to TRBD1. Trimming cost V 5 bases and J 1 base; bases outside gene matches: 6. This CDR3 has 15 residues.

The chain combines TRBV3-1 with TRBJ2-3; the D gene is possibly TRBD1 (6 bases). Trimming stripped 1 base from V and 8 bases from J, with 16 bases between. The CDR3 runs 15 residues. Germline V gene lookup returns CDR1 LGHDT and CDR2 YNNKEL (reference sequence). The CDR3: CASSQVLLRGATQYF. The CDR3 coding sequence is TGTGCCAGCAGCCAAGTACTCCTCAGGGGCGCTACGCAGTATTTT.

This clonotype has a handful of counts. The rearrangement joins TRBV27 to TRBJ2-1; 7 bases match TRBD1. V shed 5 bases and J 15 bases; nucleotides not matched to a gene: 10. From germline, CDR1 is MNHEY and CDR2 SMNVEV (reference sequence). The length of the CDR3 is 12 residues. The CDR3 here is CASSPLQGKRFF. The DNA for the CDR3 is TGTGCCAGCAGTCCATTACAGGGGAAGAGGTTCTTC.

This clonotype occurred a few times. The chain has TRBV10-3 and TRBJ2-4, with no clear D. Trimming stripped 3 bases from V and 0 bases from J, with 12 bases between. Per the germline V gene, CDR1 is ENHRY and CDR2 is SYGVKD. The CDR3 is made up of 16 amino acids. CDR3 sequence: CAISDPAGLAKNIQYF. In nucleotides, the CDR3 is TGTGCCATCAGTGACCCCGCCGGTCTAGCCAAAAACATTCAGTACTTC.

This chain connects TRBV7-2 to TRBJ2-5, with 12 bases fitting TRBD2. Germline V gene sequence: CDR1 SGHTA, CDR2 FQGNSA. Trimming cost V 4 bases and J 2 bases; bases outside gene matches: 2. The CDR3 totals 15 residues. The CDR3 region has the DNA TGTGCCAGCAGCTCTAGCGGGGGGGAGCAAGAGACCCAGTACTTC. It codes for CASSSSGGEQETQYF.

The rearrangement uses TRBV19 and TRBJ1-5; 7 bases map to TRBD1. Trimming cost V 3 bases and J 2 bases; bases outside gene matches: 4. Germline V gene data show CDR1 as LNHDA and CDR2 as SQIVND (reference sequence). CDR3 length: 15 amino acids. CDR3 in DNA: TGTGCCAGTAGTATCTGGGACAGCGGCAATCAGCCCCAGCATTTT. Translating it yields CASSIWDSGNQPQHF.

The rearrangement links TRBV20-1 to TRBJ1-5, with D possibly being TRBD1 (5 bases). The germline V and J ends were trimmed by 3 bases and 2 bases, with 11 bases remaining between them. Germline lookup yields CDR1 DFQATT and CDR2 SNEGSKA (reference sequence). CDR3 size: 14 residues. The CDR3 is CSASGGTGNQPQHF. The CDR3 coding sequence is TGCAGTGCTAGCGGGGGTACCGGCAATCAGCCCCAGCATTTT.

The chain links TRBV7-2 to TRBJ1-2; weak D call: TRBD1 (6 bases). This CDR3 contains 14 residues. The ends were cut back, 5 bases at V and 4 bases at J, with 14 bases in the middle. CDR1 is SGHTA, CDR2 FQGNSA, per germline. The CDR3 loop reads CASSRGGGGYGYTF. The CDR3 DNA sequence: TGTGCCAGCAGCAGAGGAGGGGGAGGCTATGGCTACACCTTC. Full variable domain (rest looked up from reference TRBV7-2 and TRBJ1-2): GAGVSQSPSNKVTEKGKDVELRCDPISGHTALYWYRQSLGQGLEFLIYFQGNSAPDKSGLPSDRFSAERTGGSVSTLTIQRTQQEDSAVYLCASSRGGGGYGYTFGSGTRLTVV.